Following are 12 T cell receptor beta chains from one sample sequenced in a study of beta chain features in type 1 diabetes. Expressed TCRB transcripts were sequenced because the entire RNA isolate underwent reverse transcription. Only in-frame clones appear in the TCRdb table, and some are missing; sequencing was by immunoSEQ multiplex PCR. The sample yields 500,000 to 650,000 clones, 12% seen once. No antigen has been identified for these receptors. Regarding the study as a whole: TCRB CDR3s were moderately but significantly shorter in Type 1 diabetes patients in all four CD4+ subsets.

Source material: naive CD4+ T cells from blood. These TCRs come from a man aged 30 to 39 with type 1 diabetes.

V and J are TRBV4-3 and TRBJ2-2; D not certain. Trimming removed 0 bases at V and 6 bases at J, with 8 bases between. Germline V gene lookup returns CDR1 LGHNA and CDR2 YSLEER. This CDR3 spans 14 amino acids. DNA for the CDR3: TGCGCCAGCAGCCAAGACCTCAACCCCGGGGAGCTGTTTTTT. Encoded protein: CASSQDLNPGELFF.

For the CDR3, the DNA is TGTGCCAGCAGCCAAGCTCGGGGACAGGAGGGAGAGCAGTACTTC. Its translation: CASSQARGQEGEQYF. V is TRBV14 and J is TRBJ2-7; 8 bases line up with TRBD1. Germline assignment: CDR1 SGHDN and CDR2 FVKESK. V trimming: 1 base; J trimming: 7 bases; junction bases outside the gene matches: 9. CDR3 length: 15 amino acids. The whole variable domain, remainder taken from reference TRBV14 and TRBJ2-7, is EAGVTQFPSHSVIEKGQTVTLRCDPISGHDNLYWYRRVMGKEIKFLLHFVKESKQDESGMPNNRFLAERTGGTYSTLKVQPAELEDSGVYFCASSQARGQEGEQYFGPGTRLTVT.

This clone was counted between two and nine times. The chain uses TRBV7-2 and TRBJ1-3; D not certain. With 1 base removed from V and 0 bases from J, the gap between germline ends came to 7 bases. Germline CDR1 SGHTA, CDR2 FQGNSA. This CDR3 contains 15 residues. Here the CDR3 reads CASSLDLNSGNTIYF. The CDR3 coding sequence is TGTGCCAGCAGCTTAGACCTAAACTCTGGAAACACCATATATTTT.

This chain uses TRBV13 with TRBJ2-1; D unclear. The CDR3 totals 15 residues. Trimming removed 0 bases from V and 2 bases from J, with 8 bases in between. Looked up from germline, CDR1 is PRHDT and CDR2 is FYEKMQ (reference sequence). CDR3 amino acids: CASSLGLPTYNEQFF. DNA of the CDR3: TGTGCCAGCAGCTTAGGGCTACCCACCTACAATGAGCAGTTCTTC.

This clone was observed a handful of times. The chain combines TRBV25-1 with TRBJ1-1; 11 bases are shared with TRBD1. V was pared by 4 bases and J by 6 bases, with 7 bases of the junction left unmatched. The length of the CDR3 is 15 residues. The germline V gene has CDR1 MGHDK and CDR2 SYGVNS. The CDR3 DNA is TGTGCCAGCAGTGGCCCGGGACAGGGGGGAGCTGAAGCTTTCTTT. The encoded protein is CASSGPGQGGAEAFF. Full variable domain (outside the CDR3, taken from reference TRBV25-1 and TRBJ1-1): EADIYQTPRYLVIGTGKKITLECSQTMGHDKMYWYQQDPGMELHLIHYSYGVNSTEKGDLSSESTVSRIRTEHFPLTLESARPSHTSQYLCASSGPGQGGAEAFFGQGTRLTVV.

This clone was picked up a small number of times. In the same sample, other DNA sequences code for this CDR3. V is TRBV6-5 and J is TRBJ2-1; no firm D call. The CDR3 length is 12 residues. V lost 2 bases to trimming and J lost 6 bases, with 5 bases between them. Germline CDR1 MNHEY, CDR2 SVGAGI. DNA for the CDR3: TGTGCCAGCAGTTACGTCGGCAATGAGCAGTTCTTC. This codes for CASSYVGNEQFF.

The gene calls are TRBV7-3 and TRBJ2-3; D might be TRBD2 (5 bases). Trimming shortened V by 4 bases and J by 4 bases, and 12 bases separated the two germline ends. The CDR3 extends over 14 amino acids. Germline V gene data show CDR1 as SGHTA and CDR2 as FQGTGA. CDR3 nucleotides: TGTGCCAGCAGCTCCTCACTAGGCCCAGATACGCAGTATTTT. Translated, it gives CASSSSLGPDTQYF.

V and J are TRBV7-9 and TRBJ1-4; 7 nucleotides agree with TRBD1. Germline trimming cut 4 bases from V and 7 bases from J; bases unmatched to any gene: 6. Germline V gene data show CDR1 as SEHNR and CDR2 as FQNEAQ (reference sequence). The CDR3 loop spans 14 amino acids. The CDR3 reads CASSSDRTFEKLFF. CDR3 bases: TGTGCCAGCAGCTCGGACAGGACCTTTGAAAAACTGTTTTTT.

This clone occurred a few times. The chain is built from TRBV10-3 and TRBJ1-2, with a tentative D call TRBD1 (5 bases). The CDR3 is 15 residues long. CDR1 and CDR2 from the germline V gene are ENHRY and SYGVKD. With 0 bases removed from V and 6 bases from J, the gap between germline ends came to 14 bases. CDR3 region: CAISESKGVLDGYTF. In DNA form, the CDR3 reads TGTGCCATCAGTGAGTCGAAAGGGGTACTGGATGGCTACACCTTC.

This clone occurred once. The chain employs TRBV9 and TRBJ1-1; 8 nucleotides match TRBD1. CDR1 is SGDLS, CDR2 YYNGEE, per germline. This CDR3 is 16 amino acids long. V dropped 0 bases and J dropped 0; count of bases not matched to a gene: 4. The CDR3 spells CASSVGPGGLNTEAFF. The DNA of the CDR3 is TGTGCCAGCAGCGTAGGGCCAGGGGGCCTGAACACTGAAGCTTTCTTT.

This clone turned up a few times. The chain carries TRBV7-9 and TRBJ2-3; perhaps TRBD1 as D (5 bases). CDR1 and CDR2 from the germline V gene are SEHNR and FQNEAQ (reference sequence). This CDR3 has 14 residues. Trimming removed 6 bases at V and 2 bases at J, with 12 bases between. The CDR3 sequence is CASSSGLPTDTQYF. The CDR3 DNA follows: TGTGCCAGCAGTTCAGGGCTCCCCACAGATACGCAGTATTTT.

This clone was seen a few times. The V call is TRBV28, the J call TRBJ1-2; D ambiguous. Trimming took off 2 bases at V and 3 bases at J, with 7 bases between the two ends. The V gene's germline CDR1 is MDHEN and CDR2 SYDVKM. The CDR3 has 13 amino acids. CDR3: CASSLVGYYGYTF. In DNA, the CDR3 is TGTGCCAGCAGTTTAGTCGGATACTATGGCTACACCTTC.